What follows are 25 T cell receptor beta chains derived from one specimen sequenced in a study of T cell responses to AZD1222 COVID-19 vaccine (dated by TCRdb to 2020 to 2023). The library was made by the immunoSEQ multiplex PCR assay. Here the immuneACCESS table is served through TCRdb, limited to in-frame sequences with V and J called. Missing clones are a known gap in these copies; in checked studies unresolved V genes cover under half, and the rest lacks a known reason. This sample is represented by 150,000 or so clones; roughly 90% of them were singletons. The leading ten clones occupy 1.4% to 1.5% of the sample. The sample's time point label is to be understood as: baseline before first vaccination. Material: peripheral blood, obtained on day 0 of AZD1222 vaccination. These receptor sequences come from an adult in good health.

The rearrangement uses TRBV24-1 and TRBJ2-2; 12 bases align to TRBD1. The germline gives CDR1 KGHDR, CDR2 SFDVKD. Trimming took 5 bases from V and 6 from J; bases not matched to a gene: 12. The CDR3 extends over 18 amino acids. CDR3 loop: CATSAPVGTGGAAGELFF. The CDR3, as DNA: TGTGCCACCAGTGCCCCGGTAGGGACAGGGGGCGCCGCCGGGGAGCTGTTTTTT.

This chain joins TRBV23-1 and TRBJ1-1; 8 positions match TRBD1. TRBV23-1 is an ORF; its function is uncertain. The trim removed 4 bases at V and 0 bases at J, leaving 1 base unmatched. The length of the CDR3 is 14 residues. The CDR3, as DNA: TGCGCCAGCAGTCGGGACAGGATGAACACTGAAGCTTTCTTT. The encoded protein is CASSRDRMNTEAFF.

The V call is TRBV6-2 or TRBV6-3, the J call TRBJ2-1; 11 nucleotides align to TRBD2. CDR3 length: 15 residues. V was clipped by 5 bases and J by 5 bases; unmatched bases: 5. Germline CDR1 and CDR2: MNHEY and SVGEGT. CDR3: CASSRLLAGDNEQFF. CDR3 nucleotide sequence: TGTGCCAGCAGTCGCCTACTAGCGGGGGACAATGAGCAGTTCTTC.

The genes are TRBV5-8 and TRBJ1-2; D not resolved. This CDR3 has 15 residues. V was clipped by 0 bases and J by 1 base, with 10 bases between them. CDR1 SGHTS and CDR2 YDEGEE come from the germline V gene. The CDR3 protein is CASSLDLGLNYGYTF. As DNA, the CDR3 is TGTGCCAGCAGCTTGGACCTCGGACTTAACTATGGCTACACCTTC.

This sequence joins TRBV7-8 and TRBJ1-5, with a possible D match to TRBD1 (6 bases). V shed 4 bases and J shed 6 bases, with 16 bases lying between them. The CDR3 consists of 15 residues. The germline gives CDR1 SGHVS, CDR2 FQNEAQ. In DNA form, the CDR3 reads TGTGCCAGCAGCTCGAAGAGGGAGGGGGGTCAGCCCCAGCATTTT. Translation: CASSSKREGGQPQHF.

This clone was counted a single time. The rearrangement joins TRBV5-1 to TRBJ2-3; TRBD2 matches at 8 bases. V lost 3 bases to trimming and J lost 1 base; unmatched junction nucleotides: 10. There are 17 residues in the CDR3. CDR1 and CDR2 (germline): SGHRS, YFSETQ. CDR3 protein: CASSSSWVAGRTDTQYF. DNA of the CDR3: TGCGCCAGCAGCTCGTCTTGGGTAGCGGGGCGCACAGATACGCAGTATTTT.

CDR3 sequence: CASSPRTSGGFYEQYF. Written as DNA, the CDR3 is TGCGCCAGCAGCCCAAGGACTAGCGGGGGGTTCTACGAGCAGTACTTC. The chain recombines TRBV5-1 with TRBJ2-7, with 14 bases lining up with TRBD2. V lost 4 bases, J lost 3 bases, and 6 bases stayed unmatched. There are 16 residues in the CDR3. Per the germline V gene, CDR1 is SGHRS and CDR2 is YFSETQ. The whole variable domain, remainder taken from reference TRBV5-1 and TRBJ2-7, is KAGVTQTPRYLIKTRGQQVTLSCSPISGHRSVSWYQQTPGQGLQFLFEYFSETQRNKGNFPGRFSGRQFSNSRSEMNVSTLELGDSALYLCASSPRTSGGFYEQYFGPGTRLTVT.

The CDR3 sequence is CASRDRGGPYEQYF. CDR3 DNA sequence: TGTGCCAGTAGGGACAGGGGAGGCCCCTACGAGCAGTACTTC. The rearrangement links TRBV19 to TRBJ2-7, with TRBD1 matching over 9 bases. Germline values: CDR1 LNHDA, CDR2 SQIVND (reference sequence). V gave up 6 bases and J gave up 2 bases; unmatched junction bases: 5. CDR3 length: 14 amino acids.

The chain uses TRBV9 and TRBJ1-2; D call uncertain. The length of the CDR3 is 14 residues. CDR1 is SGDLS, CDR2 YYNGEE, per germline. The V end was cut by 1 base, the J end by 3 bases, with 10 bases between. CDR3: CASSVRTDHYGYTF. Written as DNA, the CDR3 is TGTGCCAGCAGCGTACGGACGGATCACTATGGCTACACCTTC.

This clone was counted a single time. The chain links TRBV6-2 or TRBV6-3 to TRBJ2-2; D unresolved. The germline CDR1 and CDR2 sequences are MNHEY and SVGEGT. With 5 bases removed from V and 11 bases from J, the gap between germline ends came to 15 bases. The CDR3 has 13 residues. CDR3 in amino acids: CASSRIMTTELFF. The CDR3 nucleotides are TGTGCCAGCAGTCGAATAATGACGACCGAGCTGTTTTTT.

The chain combines TRBV4-3 with TRBJ2-2, with 8 bases identical to TRBD2. From germline, CDR1 is LGHNA and CDR2 YSLEER. The V and J ends lost 1 base and 3 bases, in that order; junction bases with no gene match: 7. The CDR3 spans 17 residues. The CDR3, as DNA: TGCGCCAGCAGCCAAGTTTGGGCGGGAGGTTACACCGGGGAGCTGTTTTTT. Its translation: CASSQVWAGGYTGELFF.

The V and J genes are TRBV30 and TRBJ1-3; the D gene is possibly TRBD1 (5 bases). V gave up 2 bases and J gave up 4 bases, with 21 bases separating them. Germline V CDR1 and CDR2: GTSNPN, SVGIG (reference sequence). This CDR3 is 17 amino acids long. The CDR3 nucleotides read TGTGCCTGGAGTTCCACTCGGGACCTGCCCGGAGGAAACACCATATATTTT. Its translation: CAWSSTRDLPGGNTIYF.

The chain combines TRBV7-3 with TRBJ2-1; 7 bases agree with TRBD1. Per germline, CDR1 SGHTA and CDR2 FQGTGA. This CDR3 has 15 amino acids. Trimming removed 4 bases from V and 3 bases from J; junction bases left unmatched: 6. CDR3 region: CASSSSGQSYNEQFF. DNA of the CDR3: TGTGCCAGCAGCTCATCGGGACAGAGCTACAATGAGCAGTTCTTC.

The sample holds a few counts of this clone. The chain carries TRBV14 and TRBJ1-2; unclear D gene. The CDR3 spans 14 residues. V shed 4 bases and J shed 4 bases, with 13 bases lying between them. Looked up from germline, CDR1 is SGHDN and CDR2 is FVKESK. The CDR3 DNA follows: TGTGCCAGCAGCCTTCCAGGCGGCTTCTATGGCTACACCTTC. Its protein product is CASSLPGGFYGYTF.

This clone was counted once. The rearrangement links TRBV28 to TRBJ1-1, with no clear D. Deletions cut 4 bases from V and 1 base from J, with 13 bases between. CDR1 MDHEN and CDR2 SYDVKM come from the germline V gene. The CDR3 contains 15 residues. CDR3 protein: CASSSPRAGNTEAFF. CDR3 DNA sequence: TGTGCCAGCAGTTCCCCCCGGGCTGGGAACACTGAAGCTTTCTTT.

CDR3 nucleotides: TGTGCCAGCAGTTCCCCCAGGCGGCACTATGGCTACACCTTC. Its translation: CASSSPRRHYGYTF. V is TRBV28 and J is TRBJ1-2; D ambiguous. The CDR3 is 14 amino acids. V lost 4 bases and J 3 bases, leaving 12 bases between the germline ends. The germline V gene encodes CDR1 MDHEN and CDR2 SYDVKM.

The chain couples TRBV4-3 to TRBJ2-7, with a tentative D call TRBD2 (5 bases). The CDR3 length is 17 residues. V dropped 0 bases and J dropped 5 bases, with 20 bases sitting between them. Germline V gives CDR1 LGHNA, CDR2 YSLEER. This chain's CDR3 is CASSQDKLLGNLDEQYF. DNA of the CDR3: TGCGCCAGCAGCCAAGATAAACTCCTCGGGAACCTAGACGAGCAGTACTTC.

The V gene is TRBV5-1, the J gene TRBJ2-7; maybe TRBD1 (6 bases). The germline V gene has CDR1 SGHRS and CDR2 YFSETQ. V dropped 2 bases and J dropped 6 bases, with 18 bases sitting between them. This CDR3 is 15 amino acids long. This CDR3 is CASSFGKQGSGEQYF. CDR3 DNA: TGCGCCAGCAGCTTTGGCAAACAGGGCTCGGGCGAGCAGTACTTC.

The chain uses TRBV11-1 and TRBJ1-4; D is perhaps TRBD1 (6 bases). Deletions cut 1 base from V and 8 bases from J, with 11 bases between. The length of the CDR3 is 14 residues. Looked up from germline, CDR1 is SGHAT and CDR2 is FQDESV (reference sequence). CDR3 sequence reads: CASSLDAGDEKLFF. Here the CDR3 DNA reads TGTGCCAGCAGCTTAGACGCAGGGGACGAAAAACTGTTTTTT.

The V and J genes are TRBV5-6 and TRBJ2-1; 7 nucleotides agree with TRBD2. The germline V gene has CDR1 SGHDT and CDR2 YYEEEE. The CDR3 covers 14 residues. The junction had 4 bases not matched to a gene; V was cut back by 4 bases and J by 3 bases. The CDR3 protein is CASSPGTNYNEQFF. DNA of the CDR3: TGTGCCAGCAGCCCCGGGACTAACTACAATGAGCAGTTCTTC.

The chain has TRBV23-1 and TRBJ2-7; 7 bases map to TRBD2. TRBV23-1 falls under the ORF class, with uncertain function. Germline trimming cut 6 bases from V and 0 bases from J; bases unmatched to any gene: 29. The CDR3 loop spans 22 amino acids. The CDR3 DNA reads TGCGCCAGCAGCACCCGGGGCCCGGGAATAGTACGGGCCGGGGGGAGCTCCTACGAGCAGTACTTC. It translates to CASSTRGPGIVRAGGSSYEQYF.

The genes are TRBV9 and TRBJ1-6; no clear D gene. The germline V gene encodes CDR1 SGDLS and CDR2 YYNGEE. The CDR3 covers 12 residues. Trimming removed 0 bases from V and 11 bases from J, with 6 bases in between. The CDR3 reads CASSVADPPLHF. For the CDR3, the DNA is TGTGCCAGCAGCGTAGCGGATCCACCCCTCCACTTT. The full variable domain, with the rest looked up from reference TRBV9 and TRBJ1-6, is DSGVTQTPKHLITATGQRVTLRCSPRSGDLSVYWYQQSLDQGLQFLIQYYNGEERAKGNILERFSAQQFPDLHSELNLSSLELGDSALYFCASSVADPPLHFGNGTRLTVT.

CDR3 sequence reads: CASSLFASGYTDTQYF. Written as DNA, the CDR3 is TGTGCCAGTAGTCTGTTTGCTAGCGGTTACACAGATACGCAGTATTTT. This rearrangement joins TRBV19 to TRBJ2-3; 7 bases align to TRBD2. Trimming removed 5 bases from V and 2 bases from J; junction bases left unmatched: 10. Germline CDR1 LNHDA, CDR2 SQIVND (reference sequence). The CDR3 is 16 residues long.

V and J are TRBV6-5 and TRBJ1-3; TRBD1 might be the D (5 bases). CDR1 and CDR2 (germline): MNHEY, SVGAGI. Trimming shortened V by 6 bases and J by 4 bases, and 10 bases separated the two germline ends. This CDR3 spans 13 amino acids. CDR3 sequence reads: CASRPAGGNTIYF. The CDR3 DNA is TGTGCCAGCAGGCCGGCAGGGGGAAACACCATATATTTT.

The chain carries TRBV3-1 (or the pseudogene TRBV3-2) and TRBJ2-7, with 7 positions matching TRBD1. The V segment lost 1 base and the J segment 3 bases; nucleotides outside the gene matches: 3. The CDR3 extends over 14 amino acids. Per germline, CDR1 LGHDT and CDR2 YNNKEL (reference sequence). In DNA, the CDR3 is TGTGCCAGCAGCCAAGGGGCAGGGGGCTACGAGCAGTACTTC. It codes for CASSQGAGGYEQYF.